A single sample gave rise to the 10 T cell receptor beta chains below, sequenced in a study of neoadjuvant anti-PD-1 for oral cavity cancer. TCRdb keeps only in-frame clones here, not all; method: immunoSEQ multiplex PCR. The sample includes some 15,000 clones, about 66% seen only once; the top ten take over 2%. The source was PBMCs, collected before nivolumab (anti-PD-1) treatment. These receptor sequences come from a person aged 40 to 85 with oral cavity squamous cell carcinoma.

This chain connects TRBV6-1 to TRBJ1-1; no definite D call. The CDR3 sequence is 15 residues long. Trimming stripped 3 bases from V and 1 base from J, with 12 bases between. The germline V gene has CDR1 MNHNS and CDR2 SASEGT. The CDR3 is CASSDASSGNTEAFF. In DNA, the CDR3 is TGTGCCAGCAGTGACGCATCTTCAGGGAACACTGAAGCTTTCTTT.

This clone was counted only a few times. The J gene is TRBJ1-5, the V gene TRBV7-2, with D uncertain. CDR3 length: 15 amino acids. Germline V gene data show CDR1 as SGHTA and CDR2 as FQGNSA. V was shortened by 2 bases and J by 0 bases, with 8 bases between the two germline ends. CDR3 protein: CASSLNTHSNQPQHF. DNA of the CDR3: TGTGCCAGCAGCTTAAACACCCATAGCAATCAGCCCCAGCATTTT.

The chain has TRBV19 and TRBJ2-5; TRBD2 matches 9 bases. The V gene end was trimmed by 4 bases and the J gene end by 5 bases; junction bases not matched to a gene: 5. CDR1 is LNHDA and CDR2 is SQIVND in the germline V gene (reference sequence). CDR3 length equals 14 residues. CDR3: CASSKREVRETQYF. The CDR3 DNA reads TGTGCCAGTAGTAAGCGGGAGGTACGGGAGACCCAGTACTTC. Filled out from reference TRBV19 and TRBJ2-5, the complete variable domain reads DGGITQSPKYLFRKEGQNVTLSCEQNLNHDAMYWYRQDPGQGLRLIYYSQIVNDFQKGDIAEGYSVSREKKESFPLTVTSAQKNPTAFYLCASSKREVRETQYFGPGTRLLVL.

The chain carries TRBV5-1 and TRBJ2-1; TRBD1 aligns across 9 bases. This CDR3 has 15 amino acids. CDR1 is SGHRS and CDR2 is YFSETQ in the germline V gene. V lost 5 bases and J lost 0; bases outside the gene matches: 3. The CDR3 is CASSSTGGSYNEQFF. The CDR3 bases are TGCGCCAGCAGTTCGACAGGGGGCTCCTACAATGAGCAGTTCTTC.

The V gene is TRBV27, the J gene TRBJ2-2; TRBD2 might be the D (6 bases). The V end lost 6 bases, the J end lost 4 bases, and 9 bases lay between the germline ends. Per germline, CDR1 MNHEY and CDR2 SMNVEV (reference sequence). The CDR3 covers 13 residues. The CDR3 is CASRNGGTGELFF. CDR3 nucleotide sequence: TGTGCCAGCAGGAACGGGGGCACCGGGGAGCTGTTTTTT.

V is TRBV6-5 and J is TRBJ2-3, with 13 bases identical to TRBD2. Germline-derived CDR1 and CDR2 are MNHEY and SVGAGI. The CDR3 has 15 residues. The V gene end was trimmed by 2 bases and the J gene end by 6 bases; junction bases not matched to a gene: 2. For the CDR3, the DNA is TGTGCCAGCAGTTACGGACTAGCGGGAGTGGATACGCAGTATTTT. Amino acid sequence: CASSYGLAGVDTQYF.

This chain uses TRBV20-1 with TRBJ1-5; D gene ambiguous. Trimming stripped 6 bases from V and 9 bases from J, with 9 bases between. The V gene's germline CDR1 is DFQATT and CDR2 SNEGSKA (reference sequence). The CDR3 totals 10 residues. CDR3 coding DNA: TGCAGTGCCGCCGGCCCGCCCCAGCATTTT. It encodes CSAAGPPQHF.

The chain links TRBV6-5 to TRBJ2-3, with 8 bases lining up with TRBD2. This CDR3 contains 15 residues. Per the germline V gene, CDR1 is MNHEY and CDR2 is SVGAGI. V dropped 2 bases and J dropped 3; count of bases not matched to a gene: 4. The CDR3 loop reads CASSYAGGRTDTQYF. The CDR3 DNA follows: TGTGCCAGCAGTTACGCGGGAGGTAGGACAGATACGCAGTATTTT.

The chain combines TRBV27 with TRBJ2-7, with D perhaps TRBD1 or TRBD2 (5 bases each). The CDR3 is 14 residues long. Germline V gene data show CDR1 as MNHEY and CDR2 as SMNVEV (reference sequence). Trimming took 1 base from V and 0 from J, leaving 7 bases between them. The CDR3 protein is CASSLWGSSYEQYF. CDR3 nucleotide sequence: TGTGCCAGCAGTTTATGGGGGAGCTCCTACGAGCAGTACTTC.

The chain couples TRBV7-9 to TRBJ1-5; tentative D call: TRBD1 (6 bases). The CDR3 covers 19 residues. Germline V CDR1 and CDR2: SEHNR, FQNEAQ (reference sequence). Trimming removed 3 bases from V and 0 bases from J, with 21 bases in between. Here the CDR3 DNA reads TGTGCCAGCAGCTTCGCAGGGGCATCCGCGCCACATAGCAATCAGCCCCAGCATTTT. Translating it yields CASSFAGASAPHSNQPQHF.